The 7 T cell receptor beta chains presented below share a single source sample, sequenced in a study of regulatory T cells in long-lasting Graves disease. The time point here: persistent/refractory GD, antithyroid drugs over 5 years with positive TRAb. PBMCs were the source of the RNA used for TCR sequencing. Library construction for TCR beta used iRepertoire HTBI primers and Arm-PCR of CDR3 regions. TCRdb reprocessed the multiplex PCR reads with MiXCR, giving one entry per CDR3 protein. This sample has some 420,000 distinct CDR3 sequences, with 22% found just once. The sequencing here drew on peripheral blood mononuclear cells (PBMCs), taken when the disease was refractory, from a patient treated with antithyroid drugs. Every receptor here comes from a female donor with Graves disease.

Only a few counts were recorded for this clonotype. The J gene is TRBJ1-5, the V gene TRBV6-5, with D possibly matching TRBD1 (6 bases). The V end was cut by 0 bases, the J end by 0 bases, with 15 bases between. This CDR3 comprises 18 residues. From germline, CDR1 is MNHEY and CDR2 SVGAGI. CDR3 region: CASSYSTRQGYSNQPQHF. CDR3 coding DNA: TGTGCCAGCAGTTACTCGACGCGGCAGGGGTATAGCAATCAGCCCCAGCATTTT.

This clonotype was counted many times. The CDR3 bases are TGTGCCAGCAGTTTGTCCAGGGGGCTGGCCACTGAAGCTTTCTTT. As protein: CASSLSRGLATEAFF. V is TRBV27 and J is TRBJ1-1; 8 nucleotides align to TRBD1. The germline V gene encodes CDR1 MNHEY and CDR2 SMNVEV (reference sequence). The CDR3 covers 15 residues. The trim removed 3 bases at V and 4 bases at J, leaving 7 bases unmatched.

The gene calls are TRBV30 and TRBJ1-3, with TRBD1 as a possible D gene (5 bases). The CDR3 loop spans 14 amino acids. V was pared by 0 bases and J by 4 bases, with 10 bases between. CDR1 and CDR2 (germline): GTSNPN, SVGIG (reference sequence). CDR3 DNA: TGTGCCTGGAGTGTCGGGGGGTCCGGAAACACCATATATTTT. The encoded protein is CAWSVGGSGNTIYF.

This clonotype was recorded once. A much larger clone lies a single base off, so this may be a read error. As the CDR3 is not closed by the conserved phenylalanine or tryptophan, this likely results from a read error. The genes are TRBV27 and TRBJ2-2; D uncertain. V was pared by 5 bases and J by 1 base, with 5 bases between. The V gene's germline CDR1 is MNHEY and CDR2 SMNVEV (reference sequence). The CDR3 sequence is 13 residues long. The CDR3 is CASSPWNTGELFL. CDR3 sequence (DNA): TGTGCCAGCAGTCCCTGGAACACCGGGGAGCTGTTTCTT.

J is TRBJ2-7 and V is TRBV11-2; 9 nucleotides align to TRBD2. Germline values: CDR1 SGHAT, CDR2 FQNNGV. This CDR3 spans 14 amino acids. The junction had 7 bases not matched to a gene; V was cut back by 5 bases and J by 5 bases. CDR3 in amino acids: CASSKRLAVDEQYF. CDR3 coding DNA: TGTGCCAGCAGCAAACGACTAGCGGTAGACGAGCAGTACTTC. Combining the CDR3 with reference TRBV11-2 and TRBJ2-7 gives the whole variable domain EAGVAQSPRYKIIEKRQSVAFWCNPISGHATLYWYQQILGQGPKLLIQFQNNGVVDDSQLPKDRFSAERLKGVDSTLKIQPAKLEDSAVYLCASSKRLAVDEQYFGPGTRLTVT.

This clonotype was counted only a few times. V and J are TRBV18 and TRBJ2-2; D is ambiguous. Germline V CDR1 and CDR2: KGHSH, LQKENI. Trimming stripped 2 bases from V and 6 bases from J, with 7 bases between. The CDR3 has 13 residues. CDR3 sequence: CASSPAVAGELFF. CDR3 DNA: TGTGCCAGCTCACCAGCCGTCGCCGGGGAGCTGTTTTTT.

This clonotype was detected many times. This chain connects TRBV27 to TRBJ2-5; maybe TRBD2 (8 bases). Germline V gene sequence: CDR1 MNHEY, CDR2 SMNVEV (reference sequence). The length of the CDR3 is 14 residues. The germline V and J ends were trimmed by 7 bases and 4 bases, with 16 bases remaining between them. CDR3 nucleotides: TGTGCCAGCAAGCGGGGGTCAGGGGGAGAGACCCAGTACTTC. Protein sequence: CASKRGSGGETQYF.